This TCR beta chain was obtained from a study of T cell repertoires in cytomegalovirus infection. For the study at large: Newly reported HLA-C-restricted and thoroughly characterized HLA-B-restricted CMV epitopes were employed. Public TCR beta signatures indicated both CMV infection and matching HLA type.

This clonotype was found a few times. Its antigen is not identified. Whole-study results and caveats: Ex vivo, HLA-C-restricted CMV-specific TCR beta clonotypes prevailed over the rest of the response. The cumulative frequency of public TCR beta families identified carriers of CMV plus the relevant HLA.

TCRdb re-called the reads with MiXCR, one entry per CDR3 protein. This sample has roughly 800,000 distinct CDR3 sequences, with roughly 28% found just once. Sequencing used cultured CD8+ T cells from PBMCs, obtained from culture after CMV antigen stimulation. The receptor was derived from a human donor in good health (CMV status not recorded). Some clones in this sample may be carry-over from other donors' samples.

The CDR3 sequence: CASSQRLGTSGEYNEQFF. The CDR3 DNA reads as TGCGCCAGCAGCCAAAGGCTGGGGACTAGCGGGGAATACAATGAGCAGTTCTTC. The chain couples TRBV4-1 to TRBJ2-1, with 13 bases fitting TRBD2. Trimming cost V 2 bases and J 4 bases; bases outside gene matches: 8. CDR1 and CDR2 from the germline V gene are MGHRA and YSYEKL. The CDR3 consists of 18 residues.